This TCR beta chain appears in the sequencing data of a study of blood T cell repertoires in COVID-19. The data were produced by immunoSEQ multiplex PCR, yet TCRdb's version contains in-frame clones alone and is incomplete. The table lists a few hundred thousand clones, 80% to 85% of them singletons. Germline V gene data show CDR1 as SGHTA and CDR2 as FQGTGA. This CDR3 region has 14 residues. Deletions cut 4 bases from V and 5 bases from J, with 15 bases between. The clonotype comes from a man in his forties or fifties who had recovered from COVID-19. The sequenced material came from PBMCs or T cells enriched from blood (not recorded which). V gene TRBV7-3 combines with J gene TRBJ2-7; weak D call: TRBD2 (5 bases). The CDR3 sequence: CASSSPRGSHEQYF. CDR3 nucleotide sequence: TGTGCCAGCAGCTCGCCCCGGGGTAGCCACGAGCAGTACTTC.